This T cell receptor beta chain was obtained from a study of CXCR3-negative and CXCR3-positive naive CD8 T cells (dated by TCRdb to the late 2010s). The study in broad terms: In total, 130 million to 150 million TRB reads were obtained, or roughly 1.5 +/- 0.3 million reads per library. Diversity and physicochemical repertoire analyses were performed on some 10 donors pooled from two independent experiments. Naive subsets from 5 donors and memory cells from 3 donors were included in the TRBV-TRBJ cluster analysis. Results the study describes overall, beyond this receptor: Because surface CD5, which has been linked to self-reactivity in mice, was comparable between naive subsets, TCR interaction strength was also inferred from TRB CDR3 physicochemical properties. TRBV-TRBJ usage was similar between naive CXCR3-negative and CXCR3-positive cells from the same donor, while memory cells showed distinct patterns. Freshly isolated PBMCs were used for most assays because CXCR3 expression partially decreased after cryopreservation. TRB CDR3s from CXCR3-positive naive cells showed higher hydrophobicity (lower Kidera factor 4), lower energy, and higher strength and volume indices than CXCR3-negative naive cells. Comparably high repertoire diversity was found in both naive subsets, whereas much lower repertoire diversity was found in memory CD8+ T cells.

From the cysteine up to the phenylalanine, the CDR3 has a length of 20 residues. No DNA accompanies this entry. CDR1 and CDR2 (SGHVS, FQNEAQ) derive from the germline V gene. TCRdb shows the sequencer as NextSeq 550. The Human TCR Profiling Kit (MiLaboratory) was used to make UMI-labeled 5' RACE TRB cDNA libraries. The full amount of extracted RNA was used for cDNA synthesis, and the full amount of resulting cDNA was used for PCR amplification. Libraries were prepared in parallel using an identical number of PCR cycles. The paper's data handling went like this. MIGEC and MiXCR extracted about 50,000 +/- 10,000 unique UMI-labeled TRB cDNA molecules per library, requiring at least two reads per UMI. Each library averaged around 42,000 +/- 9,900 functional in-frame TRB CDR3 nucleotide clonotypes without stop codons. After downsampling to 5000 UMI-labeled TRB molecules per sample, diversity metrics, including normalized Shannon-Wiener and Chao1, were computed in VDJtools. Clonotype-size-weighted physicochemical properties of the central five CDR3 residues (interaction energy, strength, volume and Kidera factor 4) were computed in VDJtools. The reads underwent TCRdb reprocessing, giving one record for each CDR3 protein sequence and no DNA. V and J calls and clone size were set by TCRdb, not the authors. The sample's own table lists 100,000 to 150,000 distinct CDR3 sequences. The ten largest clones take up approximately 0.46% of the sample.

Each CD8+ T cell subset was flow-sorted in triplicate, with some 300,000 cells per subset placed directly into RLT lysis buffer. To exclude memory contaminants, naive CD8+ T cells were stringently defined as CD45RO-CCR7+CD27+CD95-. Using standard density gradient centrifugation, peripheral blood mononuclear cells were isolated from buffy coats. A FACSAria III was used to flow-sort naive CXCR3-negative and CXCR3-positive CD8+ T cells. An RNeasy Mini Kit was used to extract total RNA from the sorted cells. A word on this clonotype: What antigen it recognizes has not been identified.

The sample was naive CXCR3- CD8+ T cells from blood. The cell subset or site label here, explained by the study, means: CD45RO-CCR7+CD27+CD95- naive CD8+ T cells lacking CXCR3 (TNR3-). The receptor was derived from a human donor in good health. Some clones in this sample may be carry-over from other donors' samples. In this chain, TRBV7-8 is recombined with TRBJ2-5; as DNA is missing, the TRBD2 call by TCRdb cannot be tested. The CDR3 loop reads CASTLPRLVSQGGGQETQYF.